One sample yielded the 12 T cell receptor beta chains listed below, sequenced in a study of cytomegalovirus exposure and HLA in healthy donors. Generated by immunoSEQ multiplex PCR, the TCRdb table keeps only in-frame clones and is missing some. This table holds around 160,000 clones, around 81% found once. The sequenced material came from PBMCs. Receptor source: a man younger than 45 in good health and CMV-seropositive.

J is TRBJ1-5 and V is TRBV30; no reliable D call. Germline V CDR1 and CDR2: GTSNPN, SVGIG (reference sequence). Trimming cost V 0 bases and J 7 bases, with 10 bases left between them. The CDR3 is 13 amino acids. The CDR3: CAWSVYSGQPQHF. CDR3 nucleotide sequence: TGTGCCTGGAGTGTTTACAGCGGCCAGCCCCAGCATTTT. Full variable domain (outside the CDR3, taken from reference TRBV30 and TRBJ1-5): SQTIHQWPATLVQPVGSPLSLECTVEGTSNPNLYWYRQAAGRGLQLLFYSVGIGQISSEVPQNLSASRPQDRQFILSSKKLLLSDSGFYLCAWSVYSGQPQHFGDGTRLSIL.

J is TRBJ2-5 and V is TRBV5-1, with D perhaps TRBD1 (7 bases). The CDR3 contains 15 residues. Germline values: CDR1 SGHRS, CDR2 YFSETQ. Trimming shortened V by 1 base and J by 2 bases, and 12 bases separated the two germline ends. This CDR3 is CASSLTTGRQETQYF. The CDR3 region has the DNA TGCGCCAGCAGCTTGACGACAGGGAGGCAAGAGACCCAGTACTTC. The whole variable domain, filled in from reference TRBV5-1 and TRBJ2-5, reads KAGVTQTPRYLIKTRGQQVTLSCSPISGHRSVSWYQQTPGQGLQFLFEYFSETQRNKGNFPGRFSGRQFSNSRSEMNVSTLELGDSALYLCASSLTTGRQETQYFGPGTRLLVL.

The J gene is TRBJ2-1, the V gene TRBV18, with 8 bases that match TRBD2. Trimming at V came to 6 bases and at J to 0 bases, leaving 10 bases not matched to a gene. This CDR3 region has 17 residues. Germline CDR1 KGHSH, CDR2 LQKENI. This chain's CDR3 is CASSTRGSGGSYNEQFF. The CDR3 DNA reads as TGTGCCAGCTCGACCCGTGGGAGCGGGGGCTCCTACAATGAGCAGTTCTTC.

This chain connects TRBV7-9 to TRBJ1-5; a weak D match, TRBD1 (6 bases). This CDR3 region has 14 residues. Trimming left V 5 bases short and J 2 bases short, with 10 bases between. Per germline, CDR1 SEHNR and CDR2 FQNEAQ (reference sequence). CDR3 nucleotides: TGTGCCAGCAGCCATCCAGGGGGCAATCAGCCCCAGCATTTT. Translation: CASSHPGGNQPQHF. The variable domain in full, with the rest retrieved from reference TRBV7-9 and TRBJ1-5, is DTGVSQNPRHKITKRGQNVTFRCDPISEHNRLYWYRQTLGQGPEFLTYFQNEAQLEKSRLLSDRFSAERPKGSFSTLEIQRTEQGDSAMYLCASSHPGGNQPQHFGDGTRLSIL.

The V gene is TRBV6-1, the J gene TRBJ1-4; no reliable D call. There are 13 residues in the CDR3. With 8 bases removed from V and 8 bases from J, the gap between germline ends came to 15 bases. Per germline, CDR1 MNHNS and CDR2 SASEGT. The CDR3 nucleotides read TGTGCCAGCCGATCGGGTATTGAGGAAAAACTGTTTTTT. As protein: CASRSGIEEKLFF.

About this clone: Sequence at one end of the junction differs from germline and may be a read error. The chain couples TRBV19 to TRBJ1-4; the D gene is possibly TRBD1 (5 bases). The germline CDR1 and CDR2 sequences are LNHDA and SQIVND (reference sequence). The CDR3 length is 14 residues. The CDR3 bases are TGTGCCAGTAGTATGATGGGGACTAGTGAAAAACTGTTTTTT. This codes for CASSMMGTSEKLFF. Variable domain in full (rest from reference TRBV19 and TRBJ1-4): DGGITQSPKYLFRKEGQNVTLSCEQNLNHDAMYWYRQDPGQGLRLIYYSQIVNDFQKGDIAEGYSVSREKKESFPLTVTSAQKNPTAFYLCASSMMGTSEKLFFGSGTQLSVL.

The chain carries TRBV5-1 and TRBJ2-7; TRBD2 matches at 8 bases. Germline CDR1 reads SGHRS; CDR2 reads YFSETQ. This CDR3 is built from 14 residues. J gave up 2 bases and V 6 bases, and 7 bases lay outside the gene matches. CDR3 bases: TGCGCCAGCACCTTAGGGCGGGGGGCCTACGAGCAGTACTTC. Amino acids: CASTLGRGAYEQYF. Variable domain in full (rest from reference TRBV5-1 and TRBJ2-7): KAGVTQTPRYLIKTRGQQVTLSCSPISGHRSVSWYQQTPGQGLQFLFEYFSETQRNKGNFPGRFSGRQFSNSRSEMNVSTLELGDSALYLCASTLGRGAYEQYFGPGTRLTVT.

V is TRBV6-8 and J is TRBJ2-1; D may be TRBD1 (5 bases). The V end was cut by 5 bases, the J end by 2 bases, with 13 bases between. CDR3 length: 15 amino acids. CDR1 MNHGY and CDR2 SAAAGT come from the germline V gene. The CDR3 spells CASSTGHKTYNEQFF. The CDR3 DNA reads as TGTGCCAGCAGTACCGGACACAAAACCTACAATGAGCAGTTCTTC.

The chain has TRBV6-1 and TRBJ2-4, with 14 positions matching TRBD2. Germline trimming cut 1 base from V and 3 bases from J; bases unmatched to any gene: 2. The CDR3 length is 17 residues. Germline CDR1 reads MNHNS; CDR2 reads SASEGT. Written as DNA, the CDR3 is TGTGCCAGCAGTGAAGAAGGGACTAGCGGGGGCAAAAACATTCAGTACTTC. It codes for CASSEEGTSGGKNIQYF.

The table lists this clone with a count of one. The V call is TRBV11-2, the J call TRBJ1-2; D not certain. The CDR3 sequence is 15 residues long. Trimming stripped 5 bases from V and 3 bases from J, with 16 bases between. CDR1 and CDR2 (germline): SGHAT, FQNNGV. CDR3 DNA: TGTGCCAGCAGCCCGAGCGGGAACCAATACTATGGCTACACCTTC. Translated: CASSPSGNQYYGYTF.

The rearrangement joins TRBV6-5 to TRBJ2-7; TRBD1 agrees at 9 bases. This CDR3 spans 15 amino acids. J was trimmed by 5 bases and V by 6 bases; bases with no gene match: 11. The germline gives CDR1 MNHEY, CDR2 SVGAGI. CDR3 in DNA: TGTGCCAGCAGCCTAATCGGGACAGGGAGCCACGAGCAGTACTTC. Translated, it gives CASSLIGTGSHEQYF.

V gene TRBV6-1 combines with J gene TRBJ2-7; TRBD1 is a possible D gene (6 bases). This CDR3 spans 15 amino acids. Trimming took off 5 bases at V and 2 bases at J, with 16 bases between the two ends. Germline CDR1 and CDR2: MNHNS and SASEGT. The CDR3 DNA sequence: TGTGCCAGCAGTTCTGCCGGGACATCTGCCTACGAGCAGTACTTC. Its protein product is CASSSAGTSAYEQYF.